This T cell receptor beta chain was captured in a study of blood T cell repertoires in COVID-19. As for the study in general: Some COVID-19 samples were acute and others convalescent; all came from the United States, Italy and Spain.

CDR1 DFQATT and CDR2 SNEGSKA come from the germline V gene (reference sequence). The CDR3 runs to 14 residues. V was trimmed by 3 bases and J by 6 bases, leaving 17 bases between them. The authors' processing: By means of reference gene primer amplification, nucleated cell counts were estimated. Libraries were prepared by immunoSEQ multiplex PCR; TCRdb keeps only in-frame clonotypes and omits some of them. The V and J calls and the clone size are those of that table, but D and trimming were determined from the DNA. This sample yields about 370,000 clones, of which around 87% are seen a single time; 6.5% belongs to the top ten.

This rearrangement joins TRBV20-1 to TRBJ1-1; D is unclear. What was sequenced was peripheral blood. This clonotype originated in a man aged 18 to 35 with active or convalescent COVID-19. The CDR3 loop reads CSASRRQKIAEAFF. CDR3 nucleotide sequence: TGCAGTGCTAGTCGCAGGCAGAAGATCGCTGAAGCTTTCTTT.